This T cell receptor beta chain was recorded in a study of cytomegalovirus exposure and HLA in healthy donors. Study details: There were about 85 million unique TCRs (from HLA-typed donors) in an early data release.

The CDR3 has 14 amino acids. Trimming took 4 bases from V and 7 from J, leaving 15 bases between them. CDR1 and CDR2 (germline): SGDLS, YYNGEE. This clone was seen more than once but under ten times. The PCR made use of 60 Vbeta and 13 Jbeta primers. This table comes from immunoSEQ multiplex PCR, and its TCRdb copy is limited to in-frame clones, with some not included. Of approximately 110,000 clones listed, approximately 80% are singletons. The receptor was isolated from a man in his fifties in good health and CMV-seronegative. The material sequenced was PBMCs. The chain combines TRBV9 with TRBJ2-1; the D is unclear. CDR3 nucleotide sequence: TGTGCCAGCAGCCCACACCCCCAAGTGAATGAGCAGTTCTTC. Translation gives CASSPHPQVNEQFF.